This entry lists 27 T cell receptor beta chains sequenced from one sample in a study of post-analysis software for immune sequencing data. Study-wide points: Patients carried roughly five TRBV segments more frequently than controls did, and TRBV5-6, TRBV5-1 and TRBV20-1 were among them.

No cognate antigen is known for these TCRs. Libraries were made from TCR beta cDNA, and they carried unique molecular identifiers. Each CDR3 protein gets one entry after TCRdb re-called the PCR reads with MiXCR. The sample lists about 570,000 distinct CDR3 sequences; around 31% were seen once. Sequencing input: blood. These receptors all come from a girl under 18 with multiple sclerosis.

CDR3 nucleotides: TGCGCCAGCCGAAACGACACGATGCGGTATGGCTACACCTTC. This sequence encodes CASRNDTMRYGYTF. J is TRBJ1-2 and V is TRBV5-1; D is unclear. The CDR3 is 14 amino acids. V was shortened by 7 bases and J by 5 bases, with 18 bases between the two germline ends. Per the germline V gene, CDR1 is SGHRS and CDR2 is YFSETQ.

The chain links TRBV12-3 or TRBV12-4 to TRBJ1-5; 9 bases line up with TRBD1. J gave up 6 bases and V 7 bases, and 10 bases lay outside the gene matches. The CDR3 covers 15 residues. The CDR3 region is CASTLTGGSGQPQHF. For the CDR3, the DNA is TGTGCCAGCACCCTGACAGGGGGTTCAGGTCAGCCCCAGCATTTT.

This clonotype occurred a few times. V gene TRBV5-1 combines with J gene TRBJ2-7; D is possibly TRBD1 (6 bases). Germline values: CDR1 SGHRS, CDR2 YFSETQ. Trimming left V 5 bases short and J 7 bases short, with 16 bases between. The CDR3 has 13 residues. CDR3 sequence reads: CASRFDRYGEQYF. CDR3 sequence (DNA): TGCGCCAGCAGATTCGACAGGTATGGTGAGCAGTACTTC.

This clonotype has only a few counts. This chain joins TRBV6-5 and TRBJ2-1; 14 nucleotides align to TRBD2. In germline, CDR1 is MNHEY, CDR2 SVGAGI. The CDR3 loop spans 14 amino acids. Trimming at V came to 6 bases and at J to 7 bases, leaving 2 bases not matched to a gene. For the CDR3, the DNA is TGTGCCAGCAGGGGGACTAGCGGGGGAAATGAGCAGTTCTTC. This encodes CASRGTSGGNEQFF.

This clonotype appeared many times. This chain connects TRBV3-1 to TRBJ2-1; D gene ambiguous. Trimming took 1 base from V and 7 from J, leaving 5 bases between them. This CDR3 contains 12 residues. The germline V gene has CDR1 LGHDT and CDR2 YNNKEL (reference sequence). The CDR3 sequence is CASSQGGNEQFF. CDR3 nucleotides: TGTGCCAGCAGCCAAGGCGGTAATGAGCAGTTCTTC.

This chain joins TRBV12-3 or TRBV12-4 and TRBJ2-4; D not certain. The CDR3 covers 14 residues. The V gene lost 6 bases and the J gene lost 0 bases, with 9 bases spanning the gap. CDR3 region: CASRSSVAKNIQYF. DNA for the CDR3: TGTGCCAGCAGGTCCAGTGTAGCCAAAAACATTCAGTACTTC.

This clonotype has a handful of counts. The chain couples TRBV12-3 or TRBV12-4 to TRBJ2-5, with 9 bases lining up with TRBD1. This CDR3 has 13 amino acids. V shed 3 bases and J 11 bases; nucleotides not matched to a gene: 7. CDR3 nucleotides: TGTGCCAGCAGTTTCGGACAGGGGCCCCAGCAGTACTTC. Amino acids: CASSFGQGPQQYF.

The chain recombines TRBV6-5 with TRBJ1-2; 9 bases are a match to TRBD1. CDR1 is MNHEY and CDR2 is SVGAGI in the germline V gene. The CDR3 runs to 16 residues. J lost 2 bases, V lost 8 bases, and 12 bases had no gene match. The CDR3 DNA is TGTGCCAGCGGGGGCAGCTTCGGGACAGGGAACTATGGCTACACCTTC. Amino acids: CASGGSFGTGNYGYTF.

This clonotype was picked up one time. The chain has TRBV29-1 and TRBJ1-2, with 11 bases aligning to TRBD1. CDR1 is SQVTM, CDR2 ANQGSEA, per germline. After removal of 0 bases from V and 12 bases from J, the junction contained 12 bases not matched to a gene. The length of the CDR3 is 15 residues. The CDR3 DNA is TGCAGCGTTGAAGATCAAGGACAGGGGGCGCTGGGCCACACCTTC. As protein: CSVEDQGQGALGHTF. Supplemented by reference TRBV29-1 and TRBJ1-2, the full variable domain reads SAVISQKPSRDICQRGTSLTIQCQVDSQVTMMFWYRQQPGQSLTLIATANQGSEATYESGFVIDKFPISRPNLTFSTLTVSNMSPEDSSIYLCSVEDQGQGALGHTFGSGTRLTVV.

This chain links TRBV12-3 or TRBV12-4 with TRBJ2-5; maybe TRBD2 (7 bases). The CDR3 loop spans 14 amino acids. The ends were cut back, 6 bases at V and 4 bases at J, with 15 bases in the middle. CDR3 sequence (DNA): TGTGCCAGCAGGGAAGGGGGGGACCGAGAGACCCAGTACTTC. Amino acid sequence: CASREGGDRETQYF.

This clonotype was found a few times. CDR3 in DNA: TGTGCCAGCAGCTCGGGGGGGCGATCAGATACGCAGTATTTT. It encodes CASSSGGRSDTQYF. The genes are TRBV7-3 and TRBJ2-3; 8 positions agree with TRBD2. There are 14 residues in the CDR3. V shed 4 bases and J 4 bases; nucleotides not matched to a gene: 4. Germline values: CDR1 SGHTA, CDR2 FQGTGA.

The chain joins TRBV9 to TRBJ1-6; D is undetermined. Germline loops: CDR1 SGDLS, CDR2 YYNGEE. Deletions cut 0 bases from V and 4 bases from J, with 14 bases between. The CDR3 extends over 17 amino acids. CDR3 loop: CASSVEIAINYNSPLHF. In nucleotides, the CDR3 is TGTGCCAGCAGCGTAGAGATAGCGATAAATTATAATTCACCCCTCCACTTT.

This chain joins TRBV29-1 and TRBJ2-7; 7 nucleotides agree with TRBD1. The CDR3 spans 15 residues. The germline gives CDR1 SQVTM, CDR2 ANQGSEA. The V and J ends lost 1 base and 2 bases, in that order; junction bases with no gene match: 8. This CDR3 is CSVEVVGTATYEQYF. The CDR3 DNA reads TGCAGCGTTGAAGTAGTAGGGACAGCTACCTACGAGCAGTACTTC.

As DNA, the CDR3 is TGCGCCAGCAGCTTGTGGGCAGTCCGGACTGGGGCCAACGTCCTGACTTTC. Translated: CASSLWAVRTGANVLTF. J is TRBJ2-6 and V is TRBV5-1; D not resolved. V was cut by 1 base and J by 2 bases, with 13 bases left in between. The CDR3 sequence is 17 residues long. In germline, CDR1 is SGHRS, CDR2 YFSETQ.

The sample holds one count of this clonotype. The chain links TRBV10-3 to TRBJ2-5; 13 positions agree with TRBD2. Trimming at V came to 4 bases and at J to 1 base, leaving 3 bases not matched to a gene. The CDR3 totals 16 residues. Germline V lookup: CDR1 ENHRY, CDR2 SYGVKD. The CDR3, as DNA: TGTGCCATCAGTGCTGGGACTAGCGGGGCCCAAGAGACCCAGTACTTC. Its protein product is CAISAGTSGAQETQYF.

V gene TRBV7-9 combines with J gene TRBJ2-1; D is undetermined. The V gene's germline CDR1 is SEHNR and CDR2 FQNEAQ (reference sequence). CDR3 length equals 14 residues. V lost 1 base, J lost 4 bases, and 8 bases lay in between. DNA for the CDR3: TGTGCCAGCAGCTTAGTGACCGCGTACAATGAGCAGTTCTTC. Protein: CASSLVTAYNEQFF.

The chain is built from TRBV5-1 and TRBJ1-3; D perhaps matches TRBD1 (5 bases). Germline CDR1 reads SGHRS; CDR2 reads YFSETQ. The CDR3 is 16 amino acids. V lost 4 bases to trimming and J lost 0 bases, with 14 bases between them. CDR3 residues: CASSIQGRTSGNTIYF. The CDR3 bases are TGCGCCAGCAGCATCCAGGGCAGAACCTCTGGAAACACCATATATTTT.

The chain recombines TRBV6-6 with TRBJ2-1; 7 bases map to TRBD1. This CDR3 has 17 amino acids. The germline V gene has CDR1 MNHNY and CDR2 SVGAGI (reference sequence). V shed 6 bases, J shed 0 bases, and the junction held 11 bases outside the gene matches. CDR3: CASSPATGTSSYNEQFF. The CDR3 DNA follows: TGTGCCAGCAGCCCAGCGACAGGGACCAGCTCCTACAATGAGCAGTTCTTC.

This clonotype showed up just a few times. The V gene is TRBV4-1, the J gene TRBJ1-2, with 7 bases identical to TRBD1. From germline, CDR1 is MGHRA and CDR2 YSYEKL. J gave up 4 bases and V 0 bases, and 11 bases lay outside the gene matches. The CDR3 contains 17 residues. The DNA for the CDR3 is TGCGCCAGCAGCCAAGACAGTACCGGGACAGTCAGCTATGGCTACACCTTC. As protein: CASSQDSTGTVSYGYTF.

V gene TRBV27 combines with J gene TRBJ2-3, with 12 bases fitting TRBD2. In germline, CDR1 is MNHEY, CDR2 SMNVEV (reference sequence). V was pared by 4 bases and J by 3 bases, with 2 bases of the junction left unmatched. The CDR3 consists of 15 residues. CDR3 loop: CASSWTSGTTDTQYF. DNA of the CDR3: TGTGCCAGCAGTTGGACTAGCGGGACTACAGATACGCAGTATTTT.

This sequence joins TRBV9 and TRBJ2-1; 9 bases map to TRBD2. Judging by the DNA end, TRBJ2-7 fits better; the J call may be wrong. Germline CDR1 reads SGDLS; CDR2 reads YYNGEE. This CDR3 contains 17 residues. This CDR3 is CASSVGIAGARYNEQYF. CDR3 nucleotide sequence: TGTGCCAGCAGCGTAGGGATAGCGGGGGCCCGCTACAATGAGCAGTACTTC.

The J gene is TRBJ1-5, the V gene TRBV5-1; D is perhaps TRBD1 (6 bases). With 10 bases removed from V and 3 bases from J, the gap between germline ends came to 14 bases. Germline V gene lookup returns CDR1 SGHRS and CDR2 YFSETQ. The CDR3 length is 13 residues. The CDR3 coding sequence is TGCGCCCAAACGACAGGTCTCAATCAGCCCCAGCATTTT. The encoded protein is CAQTTGLNQPQHF.

J is TRBJ2-7 and V is TRBV20-1, with 7 bases lining up with TRBD2. V lost 4 bases and J lost 1; bases outside the gene matches: 7. This CDR3 is 14 amino acids long. Germline V gene data show CDR1 as DFQATT and CDR2 as SNEGSKA (reference sequence). The CDR3 nucleotides are TGCAGTGCTAACCTCCCGGGGGGATCCTACGAGCAGTACTTC. Residues: CSANLPGGSYEQYF.

The chain links TRBV29-1 to TRBJ1-1; TRBD1 matches at 10 bases. V was pared by 7 bases and J by 5 bases, with 4 bases of the junction left unmatched. CDR3 length: 12 amino acids. CDR1 and CDR2 from the germline V gene are SQVTM and ANQGSEA. The CDR3 bases are TGCAGCGGGAGACAGGGGGCGACTGAAGCTTTCTTT. Translating gives CSGRQGATEAFF.

As for this clonotype: Compared with germline, one end of the junction differs, possibly owing to a read error. CDR3 residues: CGARGQKYQETQYF. The CDR3 bases are TGCGGTGCACGGGGGCAAAAGTACCAAGAGACCCAGTACTTC. The V call is TRBV20-1, the J call TRBJ2-5, with D perhaps assigned TRBD1 or TRBD2 (6 bases each). Germline V gene data show CDR1 as DFQATT and CDR2 as SNEGSKA (reference sequence). This CDR3 spans 14 amino acids.

This clonotype was found a few times. CDR3 coding DNA: TGTGCCAGCAGTTTCTCTGGGAGGGGGGGCGTTCAGCCCCAGCATTTT. This encodes CASSFSGRGGVQPQHF. The chain links TRBV12-3 or TRBV12-4 to TRBJ1-5, with D perhaps matching TRBD1 (6 bases). The CDR3 spans 16 residues. V gave up 3 bases and J gave up 6 bases, with 18 bases separating them.

As DNA, the CDR3 is TGTGCCAGCAGTCGGACAGGGTTTGATGGCTACACCTTC. Its protein product is CASSRTGFDGYTF. The rearrangement links TRBV6-5 to TRBJ1-2, with 8 nucleotides matching TRBD1. Germline V gene data show CDR1 as MNHEY and CDR2 as SVGAGI. This CDR3 spans 13 amino acids. J was trimmed by 6 bases and V by 5 bases; bases with no gene match: 5.